This entry lists 11 T cell receptor beta chains sequenced from one sample in a study of T cell responses to AZD1222 COVID-19 vaccine. Sequencing was performed with immunoSEQ multiplex PCR; in TCRdb, only in-frame clones are kept and a portion is missing. The data hold about 110,000 clones, with approximately 85% observed a single time. The input for sequencing was peripheral blood, taken on day 0 of MenACWY control vaccination. The origin of the receptors is an adult in good health.

This sequence joins TRBV4-2 and TRBJ1-2; 7 positions agree with TRBD1. Per germline, CDR1 LGHNA and CDR2 YNFKEQ. V lost 0 bases and J lost 4; bases outside the gene matches: 14. There are 18 residues in the CDR3. Written as DNA, the CDR3 is TGTGCCAGCAGCCAAGATTGGTCCGGGAGAGGGGGCGCCTATGGCTACACCTTC. Protein product: CASSQDWSGRGGAYGYTF.

Worth noting for this clone: The germline gene is not matched at one end of the junction; a read error may be the cause. The J gene is TRBJ1-1, the V gene TRBV12-3 or TRBV12-4, with D unresolved. The CDR3 consists of 13 residues. CDR3 in DNA: TGTGCCAGCAGCTTAGGGCGGAACACTGAAGCTTTCTTT. This encodes CASSLGRNTEAFF.

CDR3 protein: CASSYSGRAVGGYTF. The CDR3 bases are TGTGCCAGCAGTTACTCTGGCAGGGCCGTGGGAGGCTACACCTTC. The chain combines TRBV6-5 with TRBJ1-2; tentative D call: TRBD1 (5 bases). The CDR3 contains 15 residues. Germline V lookup: CDR1 MNHEY, CDR2 SVGAGI. Between the trimmed V and J ends, which lost 0 bases and 8 bases, there was a span of 16 bases.

The genes are TRBV12-3 or TRBV12-4 and TRBJ1-6, with unresolved D. The CDR3 extends over 12 amino acids. V was shortened by 5 bases and J by 12 bases, with 11 bases between the two germline ends. This CDR3 is CASSKLSQPLHF. In nucleotides, the CDR3 is TGTGCCAGCAGTAAACTCTCCCAACCCCTCCACTTT.

The chain recombines TRBV5-5 with TRBJ1-4; the match to TRBD1 covers 8 bases. CDR3 length equals 14 residues. With 4 bases clipped from V and 6 bases from J, the junction kept 5 bases outside the gene matches. Germline CDR1 is SGHKS and CDR2 is YYEKEE (reference sequence). The CDR3 DNA follows: TGTGCCAGCAGCAGAACAGGGGGGGATGAAAAACTGTTTTTT. Amino acids: CASSRTGGDEKLFF.

The V and J genes are TRBV3-1 (or the pseudogene TRBV3-2) and TRBJ1-2, with D possibly being TRBD1 (6 bases). The CDR3 has 13 amino acids. CDR1 LGHDT and CDR2 YNNKEL come from the germline V gene (reference sequence). V shed 4 bases and J shed 7 bases, with 13 bases lying between them. CDR3 DNA: TGTGCCAGCAGCCCAGGGGCGCAGCTTGGCTACACCTTC. Translation: CASSPGAQLGYTF.

The genes are TRBV7-2 and TRBJ1-2; 10 nucleotides match TRBD1. This CDR3 has 16 amino acids. Looked up from germline, CDR1 is SGHTA and CDR2 is FQGNSA. Losses at the gene ends were 1 base for V and 2 bases for J; bases not matched to a gene: 4. The CDR3 loop is CASSLVSGQGNYGYTF. The CDR3 DNA reads TGTGCCAGCAGCTTAGTATCGGGACAGGGGAACTATGGCTACACCTTC.

The rearrangement joins TRBV9 to TRBJ2-7; D is possibly TRBD1 or TRBD2 (6 bases each). The CDR3 runs to 14 residues. V shed 3 bases and J shed 2 bases, with 12 bases lying between them. The germline V gene encodes CDR1 SGDLS and CDR2 YYNGEE. CDR3 sequence (DNA): TGTGCCAGCAGCGGGGGGGCCCTACCCTACGAGCAGTACTTC. Its protein is CASSGGALPYEQYF.

This chain uses TRBV7-9 with TRBJ1-4, with 7 bases aligning to TRBD1. Trimming removed 5 bases from V and 7 bases from J; junction bases left unmatched: 10. This CDR3 has 15 amino acids. Germline CDR1 SEHNR, CDR2 FQNEAQ (reference sequence). The CDR3 DNA follows: TGTGCCAGCAGCGAAAGACAGGGTTACGGTGAAAAACTGTTTTTT. This gives the protein CASSERQGYGEKLFF. The full variable domain, rest sourced from reference TRBV7-9 and TRBJ1-4, is DTGVSQNPRHKITKRGQNVTFRCDPISEHNRLYWYRQTLGQGPEFLTYFQNEAQLEKSRLLSDRFSAERPKGSFSTLEIQRTEQGDSAMYLCASSERQGYGEKLFFGSGTQLSVL.

The gene calls are TRBV29-1 and TRBJ2-3; TRBD2 matches 8 bases. V was clipped by 8 bases and J by 1 base; unmatched bases: 8. CDR3 length: 14 amino acids. The V gene's germline CDR1 is SQVTM and CDR2 ANQGSEA. The CDR3 loop is CSHKAGEGTDTQYF. DNA for the CDR3: TGCAGCCATAAAGCGGGAGAGGGCACAGATACGCAGTATTTT.

This sequence joins TRBV18 and TRBJ2-3, with D perhaps TRBD2 (6 bases). V was clipped by 2 bases and J by 1 base, with 10 bases between them. The CDR3 sequence is 15 residues long. The germline V gene encodes CDR1 KGHSH and CDR2 LQKENI. Written as DNA, the CDR3 is TGTGCCAGCTCACCAGTTGGCGGGGGCACAGATACGCAGTATTTT. Protein: CASSPVGGGTDTQYF.